The TCR beta chain described here comes from a study of human T cells and chemical hapten exposure. Study in general: Small pooled library volume differences chiefly drove per-sample TCR yield variation. General study findings and limits: DPC sensitization left the count of TCRs above 1 in 1000 unchanged.

The study used a library that attached unique molecular identifiers to individual cDNA molecules. TCRdb recomputed calls from the RACE reads with MiXCR, one row per CDR3 protein. The sample has 70,000 to 80,000 distinct CDR3 sequences; 25% to 40% are singletons. Worth noting for this clonotype: Its antigen is unidentified.

Described time point: patch test 1, 2 weeks after DPC sensitization. Specified treatment: therapeutic diphenylcyclopropenone sensitization with weekly scalp DPC. The germline CDR1 and CDR2 sequences are KGHSH and LQKENI. Trimming took off 3 bases at V and 5 bases at J, with 14 bases between the two ends. The CDR3 sequence is 15 residues long. This clonotype was obtained from a man aged 40-49 years with alopecia areata. Some clones in this sample may be carry-over from other donors' samples. This chain uses TRBV18 with TRBJ2-1; D may match TRBD1 or TRBD2 (5 bases each). Sample: whole blood, taken in connection with sensitization to the hapten diphenylcyclopropenone (DPC). The CDR3 protein is CASSPSGRRNNEQFF. In nucleotides, the CDR3 is TGTGCCAGCTCACCGTCGGGACGGAGAAACAATGAGCAGTTCTTC.